A single sample gave rise to the 10 T cell receptor beta chains below, sequenced in a study of cytomegalovirus exposure and HLA in healthy donors (dated by TCRdb to about 2017). Receptor libraries were prepared by the immunoSEQ multiplex PCR assay. For the multiplex PCR, a mixture combining 60 forward primers for TCR Vbeta segments and 13 reverse primers for TCR Jbeta segments was used. This immuneACCESS table, as held by TCRdb, lists in-frame sequences with V and J called but not all clones. Of the missing ones, under half trace to an unresolved V gene in checked studies; the others have no known cause. This sample gives 50,000 or so clones in total; roughly 76% of them show up just once. The top ten hold 2.5% to 3% of the sample. Sequencing used PBMCs. Receptors were obtained from a woman in her 40s in good health and CMV-seropositive.

The chain is built from TRBV6-1 and TRBJ1-6; 7 bases are a match to TRBD1. Germline V CDR1 and CDR2: MNHNS, SASEGT. The CDR3 length is 15 residues. V trimming: 6 bases; J trimming: 5 bases; junction bases outside the gene matches: 7. The CDR3 loop reads CASRTEGANNSPLHF. In DNA, the CDR3 is TGTGCCAGCAGAACGGAGGGGGCTAATAATTCACCCCTCCACTTT.

The rearrangement joins TRBV6-6 to TRBJ2-7, with 8 bases fitting TRBD1. The germline V gene encodes CDR1 MNHNY and CDR2 SVGAGI (reference sequence). V shed 4 bases, J shed 5 bases, and the junction held 7 bases outside the gene matches. The CDR3 has 14 residues. CDR3 sequence (DNA): TGTGCCAGCAGTTCTAGGACAGGGTCTCACGAGCAGTACTTC. Translation gives CASSSRTGSHEQYF.

The chain couples TRBV6-5 to TRBJ2-5, with TRBD1 matching 9 bases. Germline loops: CDR1 MNHEY, CDR2 SVGAGI. V was clipped by 5 bases and J by 12 bases; unmatched bases: 4. This CDR3 has 11 residues. CDR3 protein: CASSQGTGKYF. For the CDR3, the DNA is TGTGCCAGCAGTCAAGGGACAGGGAAGTACTTC.

The chain employs TRBV5-6 and TRBJ2-1; D is possibly TRBD2 (6 bases). Germline-derived CDR1 and CDR2 are SGHDT and YYEEEE. The V and J ends lost 3 bases and 5 bases respectively, with 12 bases between them. The CDR3 sequence is 14 residues long. CDR3 nucleotide sequence: TGTGCCAGCAGCTCGGGACTCGCGGACAATGAGCAGTTCTTC. It yields the protein CASSSGLADNEQFF.

V usage is TRBV19 and J usage is TRBJ1-1; 7 nucleotides align to TRBD1. After removal of 6 bases from V and 3 bases from J, the junction contained 4 bases not matched to a gene. The CDR3 loop spans 13 amino acids. Germline CDR1 is LNHDA and CDR2 is SQIVND (reference sequence). CDR3 protein: CASRGGQYTEAFF. DNA of the CDR3: TGTGCCAGTAGGGGGGGACAGTACACTGAAGCTTTCTTT.

The genes are TRBV6-1 and TRBJ2-7; 11 bases match TRBD2. CDR1 and CDR2 from the germline V gene are MNHNS and SASEGT. The length of the CDR3 is 16 residues. After removal of 1 base from V and 2 bases from J, the junction contained 4 bases not matched to a gene. The CDR3 bases are TGTGCCAGCAGTGAAGGATTAGCGGGGGGGCCCTACGAGCAGTACTTC. Protein: CASSEGLAGGPYEQYF.

The gene calls are TRBV7-2 and TRBJ2-7, with D tentatively TRBD2 (5 bases). The V and J ends lost 5 bases and 0 bases respectively, with 17 bases between them. From germline, CDR1 is SGHTA and CDR2 FQGNSA. The CDR3 runs 16 residues. In DNA, the CDR3 is TGTGCCAGCAGCCGCGCGGGTCCCGTGCTCTCCTACGAGCAGTACTTC. Translated, it gives CASSRAGPVLSYEQYF.

This rearrangement joins TRBV6-5 to TRBJ1-1; D not certain. From germline, CDR1 is MNHEY and CDR2 SVGAGI. The CDR3 has 12 residues. The V end lost 5 bases, the J end lost 4 bases, and 8 bases lay between the germline ends. CDR3 bases: TGTGCCAGCAGTACGGGGAGCACTGAAGCTTTCTTT. Amino acid sequence: CASSTGSTEAFF.

This clone was observed a few times. The chain carries TRBV10-3 and TRBJ2-3, with D possibly being TRBD2 (6 bases). The CDR3 sequence is 14 residues long. Germline values: CDR1 ENHRY, CDR2 SYGVKD. The ends were cut back, 3 bases at V and 3 bases at J, with 10 bases in the middle. In nucleotides, the CDR3 is TGTGCCATCAGTGACGGGGGTGGGACAGATACGCAGTATTTT. Its translation is CAISDGGGTDTQYF.

This rearrangement joins TRBV11-2 to TRBJ1-4, with D unclear. Trimming took off 6 bases at V and 7 bases at J, with 12 bases between the two ends. The V gene's germline CDR1 is SGHAT and CDR2 FQNNGV. The CDR3 runs to 13 residues. The chain's CDR3 is CASSKGGPEKLFF. The DNA of the CDR3 is TGTGCCAGCAGTAAAGGAGGGCCTGAAAAACTGTTTTTT. The full variable domain, its missing parts supplied by reference TRBV11-2 and TRBJ1-4, is EAGVAQSPRYKIIEKRQSVAFWCNPISGHATLYWYQQILGQGPKLLIQFQNNGVVDDSQLPKDRFSAERLKGVDSTLKIQPAKLEDSAVYLCASSKGGPEKLFFGSGTQLSVL.